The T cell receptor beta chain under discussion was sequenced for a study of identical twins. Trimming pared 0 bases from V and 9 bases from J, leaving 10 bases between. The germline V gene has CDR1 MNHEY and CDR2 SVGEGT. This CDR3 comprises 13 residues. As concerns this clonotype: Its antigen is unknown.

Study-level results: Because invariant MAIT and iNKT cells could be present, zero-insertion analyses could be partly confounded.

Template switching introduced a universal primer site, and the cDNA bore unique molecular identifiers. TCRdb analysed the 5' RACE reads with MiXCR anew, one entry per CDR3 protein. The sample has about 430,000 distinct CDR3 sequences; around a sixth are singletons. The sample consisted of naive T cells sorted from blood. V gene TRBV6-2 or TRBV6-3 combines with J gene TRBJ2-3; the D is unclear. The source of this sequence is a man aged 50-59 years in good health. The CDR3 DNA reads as TGTGCCAGCAGTTACTCCGCCCATCGCACGCAGTATTTT. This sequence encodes CASSYSAHRTQYF.